Only a few counts were recorded for the clone carrying this TCR beta chain. The target antigen is unknown. Time point noted: newly diagnosed GD, antithyroid drugs for less than 3 months. PBMC-derived RNA was used for the TCR library. The germline gives CDR1 MNHNS, CDR2 SASEGT. With 1 base clipped from V and 2 bases from J, the junction kept 5 bases outside the gene matches. CDR3 length: 18 amino acids. These data belong to a study of regulatory T cells in long-lasting Graves disease. Study-wide results and caveats: Segments TRBV28, TRBJ1-2 and TRBJ2-5 showed preferential usage in persistent disease.

Building of the TCR beta libraries involved iRepertoire HTBI primers and Arm-PCR of CDR3 regions. One entry per CDR3 protein, called by TCRdb with MiXCR from the multiplex PCR reads. The sample has about 540,000 distinct CDR3 sequences; roughly 12% are singletons. These same data were also listed under a study on T cells in Graves' hyperthyroidism and ophthalmopathy. That study adds: Absence of ophthalmopathy progression within 18 months defined stable Graves' hyperthyroidism. Clinical symptoms, serum thyroxine, TRAb, thyroid ultrasound and orbital computed tomography established diagnosis. Onset of ophthalmopathy came a median about 6.5 months after the model predicted it.

This chain uses TRBV6-1 with TRBJ2-4, with TRBD2 matching over 13 bases. The TCR originated in a man aged 25-45 years with Graves disease. Sequencing used peripheral blood mononuclear cells (PBMCs), obtained at new diagnosis, from a patient treated with antithyroid drugs. The CDR3 DNA reads TGTGCCAGCAGTGAAGGCTGGGGACTAGCGGGACCCAAAAACATTCAGTACTTC. Protein product: CASSEGWGLAGPKNIQYF.